These T cell receptor beta chains were read from a single sample in a study of identical twins. TCRdb passed the 5' RACE reads through MiXCR, listing each CDR3 protein once. Of under 900,000 distinct CDR3 sequences listed, 12% were seen once; the top ten hold roughly 1.6%. The sample also formed part of further work on yellow fever vaccine responses in identical twins.

Sequencing was carried out using PBMCs. These receptors all stem from a woman under 30 in good health. Each CDR3 is given with its conserved first and last residue. Each record gives: J gene, V gene, CDR3 protein.

>TRBJ1-1|TRBV12-3/TRBV12-4
CASSFATGVSEAFF
>TRBJ2-5|TRBV15
CATSRVERRQTQYF
>TRBJ2-1|TRBV7-2
CASSFAAGIGEQFF
>TRBJ2-2|TRBV5-1
CASSLQSRNTGELFF
>TRBJ2-7|TRBV15
CATSNSGVVYEQYF
>TRBJ2-7|TRBV10-3
CAISPGTSEAEQYF
>TRBJ1-6|TRBV4-1
CASSQESANSPLHF
>TRBJ2-1|TRBV7-7
CASSLISGDNEQFF
>TRBJ2-3|TRBV7-2
CASSSGASGGATDTQYF
>TRBJ2-5|TRBV3-1
CASSQGTGLAGQETQYF
>TRBJ2-1|TRBV24-1
CATGGTGDGEQFF
>TRBJ1-6|TRBV5-1
CASSLEGTASGVLHF
>TRBJ2-7|TRBV7-6
CASSLARSTGTGVYEQYF
>TRBJ2-1|TRBV12-3/TRBV12-4
CASSVRTSGGNEQFF
>TRBJ2-2|TRBV20-1
CSAKDRANTGELFF
>TRBJ2-3|TRBV24-1
CATSVTITDTQYF
>TRBJ2-3|TRBV4-1
CASSQDSAGGLRDTQYF
>TRBJ2-1|TRBV28
CASSFSSPYNEQFF
>TRBJ1-1|TRBV4-1
CASSQGTGVDVRGIEFF
>TRBJ2-5|TRBV6-5
CASSSPQGVETQYF
>TRBJ2-1|TRBV4-1
CASSRDGTGGFLDIYNEQFF
>TRBJ2-2|TRBV3-1
CASSSNLGFGLAVGELFF
>TRBJ2-1|TRBV12-3/TRBV12-4
CASSLGQGEIYNEQFF
>TRBJ1-5|TRBV25-1
CASSEGTGGNQPQHF
>TRBJ2-2|TRBV7-9
CASSSRLAGALGELFF
>TRBJ1-6|TRBV6-1
CASSDGTGYSPLHF
>TRBJ1-1|TRBV29-1
CSVRQLQANTEAFF
>TRBJ2-1|TRBV6-4
CASSEGELDEQFF
>TRBJ2-1|TRBV20-1
CSASIRPPSGEQFF
>TRBJ1-5|TRBV15
CATSRVRDSNQPQHF
>TRBJ1-2|TRBV3-1
CASSPRRGYGYTF
>TRBJ1-1|TRBV18
CASSPMAALEAFF
>TRBJ2-7|TRBV12-3/TRBV12-4
CASNSTDQPSEPYEQYF
>TRBJ2-7|TRBV10-3
CATSPGLASEQYF
>TRBJ2-7|TRBV4-2
CASSQDGGFEQYF
>TRBJ2-1|TRBV10-3
CAISKTSGRGLDEQFF
>TRBJ2-3|TRBV4-1
CATSSEGEGSDTQYF
>TRBJ1-2|TRBV6-2/TRBV6-3
CASLSSDSPNYGYTF
>TRBJ2-4|TRBV3-1
CASSQGVAKNIQYF
>TRBJ2-7|TRBV12-3/TRBV12-4
CASSSGPPPYEQYF
>TRBJ1-5|TRBV20-1
CSARGVRGNQPQHF
>TRBJ2-3|TRBV4-2
CASSQVGGPTPDTQYF